This paragraph covers one T cell receptor (beta chain) sequence. Its antigen target is currently unknown. No clone much larger than this one lies a single base away; base qualities are absent. This sample was included in a study of blood T cell repertoires in COVID-19 (dated by TCRdb to 2018 to 2021). Looking at the study overall: Samples covering the acute and convalescent phases of COVID-19 were provided by collaborators in the United States, Italy and Spain. The dataset comprised deeply sampled blood TCRbeta repertoires from subjects exposed to, actively infected with, or recovered from COVID-19. A de-identified subject ID, COVID-19 status, age in years and sex were almost always included in the sample metadata. The samples were drawn from the first 160 participants of the ongoing ImmuneRACE study and from 1,254 subjects provided by 6 global collaborators. Where HLA class I and class II types were available, the types were taken from metadata supplied by the sample provider, not from assay-based typing. The prospective study material was composed of cDNA or gDNA derived from T cells, B-cell-depleted T cells, or PBMCs. The repertoires were released in a freely available public database meant as a resource for research on the immune response to SARS-CoV-2. Summary of the overall study and its limitations: How much clinical and demographic metadata was included differed by source and by participant, and the metadata was provided uncurated.

Whole blood was collected in K2EDTA tubes by collaborating institutions according to the institutions' own protocols. For TCRbeta analysis, collaborator samples were shipped as frozen whole blood, as isolated PBMCs, or as DNA extracted from either sample type. TCRbeta CDR3 regions were amplified from genomic DNA using the immunoSEQ Assay, a bias-controlled multiplex PCR. In the paper's pipeline: The number of nucleated cells in each sample was estimated from the amplification of reference gene primers within the assay. To quantify the absolute abundance of each unique TCRbeta CDR3 rearrangement, sequence reads were collapsed and filtered. For each sample, productive Simpson clonality was calculated as the square root of Simpson's diversity index across productive rearrangements. This is the immuneACCESS table as TCRdb keeps it, with only in-frame sequences that have V and J called. A part of the clones is gone; compared with another copy, unresolved V genes explain less than half, and the rest is unexplained. V, J and clone size were drawn from that table, and D and trimming were deduced from the DNA. In this sample the table shows about 98,000 clones, about four fifths of which occur a single time. Approximately 25% of the sample is in the top ten clones.

Per the germline V gene (reference sequence), MNHEY is the CDR1 and SMNVEV is the CDR2. The CDR3 covers 17 residues, taking in both the cysteine and the phenylalanine. Kept here is only the CDR3 DNA, which spans 51 bases and is read in frame from base 1. For this chain, trimming is 6 bases at the V end and 4 bases at the J end, and the number of junction bases without a gene match is 12. The TCR originated in a man in his 70s with acute or convalescent COVID-19. The chain uses TRBV27 and TRBJ2-2, and 9 junction bases match TRBD2. The sequencing input was peripheral blood. The DNA is as follows: TGTGCCAGCAGCCTAGCGGGACCAACAGGGCCCACCGGGGAGCTGTTTTTT. It translates to CASSLAGPTGPTGELFF.